This is a list of T cell receptor beta chains from one sample in a study of metastatic and nonmetastatic thyroid tumors. TCRdb re-clonotyped the PCR reads via MiXCR. The data show 13,000 or so clones, 27% seen once. Sequenced sample: tumor tissue. The receptors here all came from a female donor with papillary thyroid cancer or a benign thyroid nodule (not recorded which). Some clones in this sample may be carry-over from other donors' samples. CDR3s include the opening cysteine and the closing phenylalanine or tryptophan. The D gene is left open where the match is weak. Not every row has a clone size; where given, it reads once, few, many or a size class.

CDR3 protein	CDR3 DNA	D gene	J gene	V gene	clone size
CASSMKRINTGELFF	TGTGCCAGTAGTATGAAGCGGATAAACACCGGGGAGCTGTTTTTT	NA	TRBJ2-2	TRBV19	NA
CASSFGGVGNTIYF	TGTGCCAGCAGTTTTGGAGGGGTTGGGAACACCATATATTTT	NA	TRBJ1-3	TRBV12-3/TRBV12-4	few
CASSLAFDYEQYF	TGCGCCAGCAGCTTAGCCTTCGACTACGAGCAGTACTTC	NA	TRBJ2-7	TRBV5-1	NA
CASSSDFGANVLTF	TGTGCCAGCAGTTCGGACTTTGGGGCCAACGTCCTGACTTTC	NA	TRBJ2-6	TRBV27	many
CAWSLGTVSEQYF	TGTGCCTGGAGCCTCGGGACAGTGAGTGAGCAGTACTTC	TRBD1	TRBJ2-7	TRBV30	once
CASSPGAAYNEQFF	TGTGCCAGCAGCCCCGGTGCTGCTTACAATGAGCAGTTCTTC	NA	TRBJ2-1	TRBV7-8	once
CASSFEVENGYTF	TGTGCCAGCAGTTTCGAGGTAGAGAATGGCTACACCTTC	NA	TRBJ1-2	TRBV12-3/TRBV12-4	many
CASSLSLREGSYEQYF	TGCGCCAGCAGCTTGTCTCTACGGGAGGGCTCCTACGAGCAGTACTTC	TRBD2	TRBJ2-7	TRBV5-1	NA
CASSLSLGTSNTDTQYF	TGTGCCAGCAGCTTGAGTTTAGGGACTAGCAACACAGATACGCAGTATTTT	TRBD2	TRBJ2-3	TRBV5-4	many
CASSSLGAAGANVLTF	TGTGCCAGCAGCTCCCTGGGAGCGGCTGGGGCCAACGTCCTGACTTTC	NA	TRBJ2-6	TRBV28	many
CASSLRGQGDEQYF	TGTGCCAGCAGTTTACGGGGACAGGGCGACGAGCAGTACTTC	TRBD1	TRBJ2-7	TRBV27	NA
CASSAGDRGTLNEQFF	TGTGCCAGCAGCGCAGGGGACAGGGGTACCCTTAATGAGCAGTTCTTC	TRBD1	TRBJ2-1	TRBV7-6	many
CASSLSGTGINSPLHF	TGTGCCAGCAGTTTGTCCGGGACAGGGATTAATTCACCCCTCCACTTT	TRBD1	TRBJ1-6	TRBV28	many
CASSQERTDTGELFF	TGTGCCAGCAGCCAAGAGCGGACTGACACCGGGGAGCTGTTTTTT	NA	TRBJ2-2	TRBV4-2	many
CASKTSGTSGYNEQFF	TGTGCCAGCAAGACCTCCGGGACTAGCGGGTACAATGAGCAGTTCTTC	TRBD2	TRBJ2-1	TRBV27	many
CASSNQGAPGGTEAFF	TGTGCCAGCAGTAACCAGGGGGCCCCCGGTGGCACTGAAGCTTTCTTT	TRBD1	TRBJ1-1	TRBV12-3/TRBV12-4	NA
CASSYGSVGNTEAFF	TGTGCCAGCAGCTATGGGTCTGTCGGGAACACTGAAGCTTTCTTT	NA	TRBJ1-1	TRBV5-4	many
CASSYTTGELFF	TGTGCCAGCAGTTATACCACCGGGGAGCTGTTTTTT	NA	TRBJ2-2	TRBV6-9	NA
CASSEGQSDTGELFF	TGTGCCAGCAGTGAGGGGCAATCGGACACCGGGGAGCTGTTTTTT	NA	TRBJ2-2	TRBV2	few
CASSLGRGPSYEQYF	TGCGCCAGCAGCTTGGGGAGGGGGCCGTCCTACGAGCAGTACTTC	NA	TRBJ2-7	TRBV5-1	NA
CADEQRGTFYEQYF	TGTGCCGACGAGCAGAGGGGTACTTTTTATGAGCAGTACTTC	NA	TRBJ2-7	TRBV24-1	NA
CASSQGTGSTEAFF	TGTGCCAGCAGCCAGGGGACAGGGAGCACTGAAGCTTTCTTT	TRBD1	TRBJ1-1	TRBV7-3	NA
CASSTSAGGGETQYF	TGTGCCAGCAGTACCTCCGCGGGAGGCGGGGAGACCCAGTACTTC	TRBD2	TRBJ2-5	TRBV6-1	few
CASSRDLAGGSYNEQFF	TGTGCCAGCAGCCGGGACTTAGCGGGAGGGTCCTACAATGAGCAGTTCTTC	TRBD2	TRBJ2-1	TRBV3-1	many
CARSFPGLSTYGYTF	TGTGCCAGAAGTTTTCCGGGACTTAGCACCTATGGCTACACCTTC	NA	TRBJ1-2	TRBV12-3/TRBV12-4	few
CASSGLVGSEQFF	TGTGCCAGCAGTGGTTTAGTGGGAAGCGAGCAGTTCTTC	NA	TRBJ2-1	TRBV2	many
CASSREGRAGDTQYF	TGCGCCAGCAGCCGAGAGGGCCGGGCCGGGGATACGCAGTATTTT	NA	TRBJ2-3	TRBV4-1	once